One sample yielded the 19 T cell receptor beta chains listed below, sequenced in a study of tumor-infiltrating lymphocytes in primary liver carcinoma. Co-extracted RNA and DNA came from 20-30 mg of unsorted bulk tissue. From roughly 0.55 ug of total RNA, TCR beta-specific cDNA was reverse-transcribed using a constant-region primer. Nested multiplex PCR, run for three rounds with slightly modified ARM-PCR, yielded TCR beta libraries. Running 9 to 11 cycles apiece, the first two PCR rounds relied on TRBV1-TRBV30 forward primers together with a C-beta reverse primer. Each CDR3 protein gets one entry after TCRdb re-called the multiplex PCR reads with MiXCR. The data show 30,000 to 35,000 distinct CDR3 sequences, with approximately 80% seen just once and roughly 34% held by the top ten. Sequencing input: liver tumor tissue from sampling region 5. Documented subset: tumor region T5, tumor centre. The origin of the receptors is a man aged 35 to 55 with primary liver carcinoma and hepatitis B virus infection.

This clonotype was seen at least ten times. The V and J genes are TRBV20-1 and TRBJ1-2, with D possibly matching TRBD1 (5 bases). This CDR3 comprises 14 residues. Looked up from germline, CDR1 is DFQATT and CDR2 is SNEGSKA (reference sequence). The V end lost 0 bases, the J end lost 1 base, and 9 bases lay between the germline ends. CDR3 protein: CSARDRVLNYGYTF. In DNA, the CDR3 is TGCAGTGCTAGAGACAGGGTTCTTAACTATGGCTACACCTTC.

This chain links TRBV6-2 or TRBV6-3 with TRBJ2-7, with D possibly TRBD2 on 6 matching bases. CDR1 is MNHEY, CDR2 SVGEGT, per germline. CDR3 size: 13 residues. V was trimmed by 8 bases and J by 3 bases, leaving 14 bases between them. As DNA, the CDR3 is TGTGCCAGCTCGCGGCGGGATCACTACGAGCAGTACTTC. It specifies CASSRRDHYEQYF.

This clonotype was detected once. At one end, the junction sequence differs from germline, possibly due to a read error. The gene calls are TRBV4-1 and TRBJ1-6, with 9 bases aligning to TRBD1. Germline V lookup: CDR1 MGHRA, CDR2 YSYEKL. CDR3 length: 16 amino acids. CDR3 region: CASGHHLQGADSHVHF. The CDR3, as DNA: TGCGCCAGCGGCCACCACCTACAGGGGGCGGATTCACACGTCCACTTT.

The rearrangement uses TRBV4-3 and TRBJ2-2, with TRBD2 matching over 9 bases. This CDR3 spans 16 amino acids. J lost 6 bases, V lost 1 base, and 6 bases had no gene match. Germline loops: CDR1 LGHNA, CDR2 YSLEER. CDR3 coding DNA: TGCGCCAGCAGCCAAGGGAAAGCGGGAGGTCCCGGGGAGCTGTTTTTT. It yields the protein CASSQGKAGGPGELFF.

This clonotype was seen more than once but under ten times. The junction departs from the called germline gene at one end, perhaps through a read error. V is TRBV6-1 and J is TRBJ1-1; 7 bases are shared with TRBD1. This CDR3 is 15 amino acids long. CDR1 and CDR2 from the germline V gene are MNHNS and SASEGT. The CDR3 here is CAGSEGIGGNTEAFF. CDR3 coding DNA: TGTGCCGGCAGTGAGGGGATAGGGGGCAACACTGAAGCTTTCTTT.

CDR3 sequence: CASNVGYEQYF. CDR3 DNA sequence: TGTGCCAGCAACGTTGGATACGAGCAGTACTTC. V gene TRBV6-5 combines with J gene TRBJ2-7, with D hard to call. The CDR3 runs to 11 residues. The germline CDR1 and CDR2 sequences are MNHEY and SVGAGI. Deletions cut 7 bases from V and 4 bases from J, with 8 bases between.

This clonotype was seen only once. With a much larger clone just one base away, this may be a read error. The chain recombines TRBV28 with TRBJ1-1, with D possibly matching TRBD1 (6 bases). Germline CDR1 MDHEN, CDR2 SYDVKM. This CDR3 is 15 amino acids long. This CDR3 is CACRSGQQGNTEAFF. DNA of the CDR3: TGTGCCTGCAGAAGCGGACAGCAGGGGAACACTGAAGCTTTCTTT.

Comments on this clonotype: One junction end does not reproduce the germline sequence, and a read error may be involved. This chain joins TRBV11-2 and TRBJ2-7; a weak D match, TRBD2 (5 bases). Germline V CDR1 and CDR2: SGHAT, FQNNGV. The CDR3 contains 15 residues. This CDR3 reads CASGLESGISGEQYF. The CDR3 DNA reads TGCGCCAGCGGCTTAGAGTCCGGGATCTCTGGTGAGCAGTACTTC.

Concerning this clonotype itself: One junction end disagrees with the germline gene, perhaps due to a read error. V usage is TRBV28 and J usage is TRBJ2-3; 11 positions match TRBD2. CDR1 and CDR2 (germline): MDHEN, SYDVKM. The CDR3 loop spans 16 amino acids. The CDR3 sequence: CASSLGTSGVTDRQYF. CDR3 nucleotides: TGTGCCAGCAGTCTCGGGACTAGCGGCGTCACAGATAGGCAGTATTTT.

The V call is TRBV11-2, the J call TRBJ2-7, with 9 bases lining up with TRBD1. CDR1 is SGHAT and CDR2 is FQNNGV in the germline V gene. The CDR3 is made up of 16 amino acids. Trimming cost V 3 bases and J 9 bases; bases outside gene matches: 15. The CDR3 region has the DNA TGTGCCAGCAGCTTCATACAGGGGGCCATGCATAGCGGGCAGTACTTC. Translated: CASSFIQGAMHSGQYF.

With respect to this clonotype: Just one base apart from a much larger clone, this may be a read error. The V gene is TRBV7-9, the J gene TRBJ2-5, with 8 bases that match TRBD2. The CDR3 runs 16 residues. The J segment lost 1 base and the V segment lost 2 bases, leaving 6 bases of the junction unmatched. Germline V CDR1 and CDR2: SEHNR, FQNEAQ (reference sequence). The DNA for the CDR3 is TGTGCCAGCAGCTTAACAGCGGGAGAGATCCAAGAGACCCAGTACTTC. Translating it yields CASSLTAGEIQETQYF.

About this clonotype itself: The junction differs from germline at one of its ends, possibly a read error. Written as DNA, the CDR3 is TGCGCCAGCATGCCGGGAACTAGCGGGGCCTACGATCAGTACTTC. This translates into CASMPGTSGAYDQYF. This rearrangement joins TRBV4-1 to TRBJ2-7, with 10 bases lining up with TRBD2. This CDR3 region has 15 residues. Germline CDR1 and CDR2: MGHRA and YSYEKL.

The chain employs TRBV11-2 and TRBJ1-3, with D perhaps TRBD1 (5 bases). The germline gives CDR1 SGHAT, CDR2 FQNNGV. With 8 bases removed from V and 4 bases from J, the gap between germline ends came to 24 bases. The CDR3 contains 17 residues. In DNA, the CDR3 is TGTGCCAGCGACTTAGTTGGCCCCGGGGCAGTAGGAAACACCATATATTTT. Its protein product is CASDLVGPGAVGNTIYF.

The CDR3 region has the DNA TGTGCCAGTAGTATTAAGGACGGACGCACAGATACGCAGTATTTT. Translation: CASSIKDGRTDTQYF. The genes are TRBV19 and TRBJ2-3; D call uncertain. Germline V CDR1 and CDR2: LNHDA, SQIVND (reference sequence). Trimming shortened V by 3 bases and J by 1 base, and 11 bases separated the two germline ends. The CDR3 spans 15 residues.

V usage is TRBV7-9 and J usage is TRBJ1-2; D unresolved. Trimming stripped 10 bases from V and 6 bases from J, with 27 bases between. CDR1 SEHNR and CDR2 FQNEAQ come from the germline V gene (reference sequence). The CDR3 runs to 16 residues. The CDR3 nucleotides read TGTGCCATCGGCCCCGAGGGCAGGCTGTCCCAGCATGGCTACACCTTC. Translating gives CAIGPEGRLSQHGYTF.

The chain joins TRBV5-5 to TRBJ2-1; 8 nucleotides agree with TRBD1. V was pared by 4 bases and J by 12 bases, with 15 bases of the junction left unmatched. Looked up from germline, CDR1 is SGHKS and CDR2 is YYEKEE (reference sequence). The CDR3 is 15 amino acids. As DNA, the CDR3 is TGTGCCAGCAGCACAGGACAGGGTTCCTACATTGGGCAGTTCTTC. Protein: CASSTGQGSYIGQFF.

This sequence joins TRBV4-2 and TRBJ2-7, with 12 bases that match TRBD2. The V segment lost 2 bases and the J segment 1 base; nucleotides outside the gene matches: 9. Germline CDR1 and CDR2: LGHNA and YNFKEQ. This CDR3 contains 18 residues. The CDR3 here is CASSQYGLAGIKSYEQYF. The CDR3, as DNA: TGTGCCAGCAGCCAATACGGACTAGCGGGAATCAAGTCCTACGAGCAGTACTTC.

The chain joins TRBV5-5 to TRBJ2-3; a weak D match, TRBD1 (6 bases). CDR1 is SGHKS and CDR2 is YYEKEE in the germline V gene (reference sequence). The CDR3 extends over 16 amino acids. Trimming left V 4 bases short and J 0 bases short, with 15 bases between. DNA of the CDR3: TGTGCCAGCAGCCCCCCTGACAGGTCGAGCACAGATACGCAGTATTTT. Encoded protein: CASSPPDRSSTDTQYF. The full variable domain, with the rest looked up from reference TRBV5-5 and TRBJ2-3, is DAGVTQSPTHLIKTRGQQVTLRCSPISGHKSVSWYQQVLGQGPQFIFQYYEKEERGRGNFPDRFSARQFPNYSSELNVNALLLGDSALYLCASSPPDRSSTDTQYFGPGTRLTVL.

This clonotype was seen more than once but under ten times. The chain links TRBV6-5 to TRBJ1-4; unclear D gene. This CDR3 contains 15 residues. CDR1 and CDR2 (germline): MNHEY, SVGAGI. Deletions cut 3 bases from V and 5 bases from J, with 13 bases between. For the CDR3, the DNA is TGTGCCAGCAGTTATCTAGACGGACCCAATGAAAAACTGTTTTTT. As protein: CASSYLDGPNEKLFF.